These 16 T cell receptor beta chains came from one sample sequenced in a study of human T cells and chemical hapten exposure. In TCRdb, the RACE reads were re-called with MiXCR into one record per CDR3 protein. Of 140,000 or so distinct CDR3 sequences in the sample, 12% were seen once. Sample time point: patch test 2, 6 weeks after DPC sensitization. The treatment denotes: therapeutic diphenylcyclopropenone sensitization with weekly scalp DPC. The material was whole blood, obtained in connection with sensitization to the hapten diphenylcyclopropenone (DPC). The origin of the receptors is a woman between 45 and 60 years old with alopecia areata. Some clones in this sample may be carry-over from other donors' samples.

As regards this clonotype: One end of the junction varies from germline; a read error may be responsible. The J gene is TRBJ2-3, the V gene TRBV7-9; 7 positions agree with TRBD2. There are 15 residues in the CDR3. The germline CDR1 and CDR2 sequences are SEHNR and FQNEAQ (reference sequence). This CDR3 reads CASRKRGVSTETQYF. CDR3 nucleotides: TGTGCCAGCAGGAAGCGGGGAGTTAGCACAGAAACGCAGTATTTT.

This clonotype was counted between two and nine times. This sequence joins TRBV6-6 and TRBJ2-7; no clear D. Between the trimmed V and J ends, which lost 5 bases and 3 bases, there was a span of 8 bases. Germline V gene lookup returns CDR1 MNHNY and CDR2 SVGAGI (reference sequence). This CDR3 has 12 amino acids. The CDR3, as DNA: TGTGCCAGCAGTCCCCGGTTCTACGAGCAGTACTTC. As protein: CASSPRFYEQYF.

This clonotype was detected ten times or more. The V call is TRBV7-2, the J call TRBJ1-5; D not certain. CDR1 and CDR2 (germline): SGHTA, FQGNSA. The CDR3 runs to 12 residues. V lost 3 bases to trimming and J lost 5 bases, with 5 bases between them. The CDR3 nucleotides are TGTGCCAGCAGCTTCTTGGATCAGCCCCAGCATTTT. Encoded protein: CASSFLDQPQHF.

The CDR3 reads CSARRTVGNYEQYF. The DNA of the CDR3 is TGCAGTGCTAGGAGGACAGTAGGAAACTACGAGCAGTACTTC. This sequence joins TRBV20-1 and TRBJ2-7; tentatively, D is TRBD1 (6 bases). The CDR3 length is 14 residues. CDR1 and CDR2 (germline): DFQATT, SNEGSKA (reference sequence). Trimming pared 3 bases from V and 3 bases from J, leaving 15 bases between.

This clonotype was observed a few times. Germline and junction disagree at one end, which may indicate a read error. This rearrangement joins TRBV6-1 to TRBJ1-2; D gene uncertain. Germline CDR1 is MNHNS and CDR2 is SASEGT. This CDR3 comprises 13 residues. Here the CDR3 reads CIARQVLSYGYTF. CDR3 coding DNA: TGCATAGCGCGGCAGGTTCTTTCCTATGGCTACACCTTC.

This clonotype was seen a handful of times. The rearrangement joins TRBV9 to TRBJ1-1; 11 nucleotides match TRBD1. Trimming cost V 2 bases and J 5 bases; bases outside gene matches: 8. Germline loops: CDR1 SGDLS, CDR2 YYNGEE. There are 16 residues in the CDR3. CDR3: CASSVFTGTGGTEAFF. Here the CDR3 DNA reads TGTGCCAGCAGCGTCTTCACCGGGACAGGGGGGACTGAAGCTTTCTTT.

This clonotype was counted many times. V is TRBV30 and J is TRBJ2-3; unclear D gene. The germline gives CDR1 GTSNPN, CDR2 SVGIG (reference sequence). The V end lost 5 bases, the J end lost 1 base, and 7 bases lay between the germline ends. The CDR3 contains 12 residues. CDR3 sequence: CAWDLGTDTQYF. CDR3 bases: TGTGCCTGGGATCTGGGCACAGATACGCAGTATTTT.

Points on this clonotype: A much bigger clone sits one base away, suggesting this may be a read error. V is TRBV29-1 and J is TRBJ1-4; TRBD1 aligns across 8 bases. Trimming took 5 bases from V and 10 from J; bases not matched to a gene: 9. The CDR3 is 13 amino acids. Germline V gene data show CDR1 as SQVTM and CDR2 as ANQGSEA. The CDR3 DNA reads TGCAGCGTTCTTACCGGACAGGGCGGAAAACTGTTTTTT. Its translation: CSVLTGQGGKLFF.

The CDR3 DNA reads as TGTGCCAGCAGCCAAGAGTACCAAGAGACCCAGTACTTC. It codes for CASSQEYQETQYF. This chain links TRBV3-1 with TRBJ2-5; D gene uncertain. Trimming took off 0 bases at V and 0 bases at J, with 2 bases between the two ends. Per germline, CDR1 LGHDT and CDR2 YNNKEL (reference sequence). The CDR3 totals 13 residues.

This clonotype was observed many times. The V call is TRBV11-2, the J call TRBJ1-4; 8 bases line up with TRBD1. Germline V gene lookup returns CDR1 SGHAT and CDR2 FQNNGV. V trimming: 4 bases; J trimming: 1 base; junction bases outside the gene matches: 2. The CDR3 is 15 residues long. Written as DNA, the CDR3 is TGTGCCAGCAGCTCTACAGGGGGAACTAATGAAAAACTGTTTTTT. The encoded protein is CASSSTGGTNEKLFF.

This chain connects TRBV5-1 to TRBJ2-7; no clear D. Germline CDR1 and CDR2: SGHRS and YFSETQ. V lost 4 bases to trimming and J lost 5 bases, with 19 bases between them. The CDR3 has 15 amino acids. Written as DNA, the CDR3 is TGCGCCAGCAGCCCGAAGTCGGGTTTCTGGCACGAGCAGTACTTC. Its protein product is CASSPKSGFWHEQYF.

The sample holds many counts of this clonotype. The rearrangement uses TRBV19 and TRBJ1-5; weak D call: TRBD1 (5 bases). This CDR3 contains 14 residues. Germline lookup yields CDR1 LNHDA and CDR2 SQIVND (reference sequence). V gave up 6 bases and J gave up 8 bases, with 17 bases separating them. In nucleotides, the CDR3 is TGTGCCAGTAGCCCCGGACACGGTAAAGAGCCCCAGCATTTT. Translating gives CASSPGHGKEPQHF.

This clonotype was seen more than once but under ten times. The chain has TRBV3-1 and TRBJ2-2, with 7 bases aligning to TRBD1. Germline V gene sequence: CDR1 LGHDT, CDR2 YNNKEL (reference sequence). Losses at the gene ends were 4 bases for V and 6 bases for J; bases not matched to a gene: 11. The CDR3 runs to 16 residues. The CDR3 is CASSPRQGEIAGELFF. CDR3 coding DNA: TGTGCCAGCAGCCCTCGACAGGGAGAGATTGCCGGGGAGCTGTTTTTT.

This clonotype was seen more than once but under ten times. This chain joins TRBV14 and TRBJ2-6; D not certain. In germline, CDR1 is SGHDN, CDR2 FVKESK. The CDR3 sequence is 13 residues long. Trimming left V 3 bases short and J 11 bases short, with 11 bases between. CDR3 residues: CASSHFTLDVLTF. The CDR3 bases are TGTGCCAGCAGCCACTTCACTCTCGACGTCCTGACTTTC.

This clonotype was counted between two and nine times. The chain carries TRBV9 and TRBJ2-2; 7 nucleotides agree with TRBD1. Per the germline V gene, CDR1 is SGDLS and CDR2 is YYNGEE. The V gene end was trimmed by 7 bases and the J gene end by 2 bases; junction bases not matched to a gene: 5. The CDR3 extends over 14 amino acids. For the CDR3, the DNA is TGTGCCAGCCACCGGGACAGCAACACCGGGGAGCTGTTTTTT. Amino acids: CASHRDSNTGELFF. Complete variable domain (other parts from reference TRBV9 and TRBJ2-2): DSGVTQTPKHLITATGQRVTLRCSPRSGDLSVYWYQQSLDQGLQFLIQYYNGEERAKGNILERFSAQQFPDLHSELNLSSLELGDSALYFCASHRDSNTGELFFGEGSRLTVL.

This clonotype came up many times. This chain uses TRBV12-3 or TRBV12-4 with TRBJ1-1; TRBD1 might be the D (5 bases). Trimming took off 6 bases at V and 6 bases at J, with 26 bases between the two ends. CDR3 length: 17 residues. In DNA, the CDR3 is TGTGCCAGCAGCTCCGGGGCGAGGATAAGAGGGGTTCCTGAAGCTTTCTTT. Translated: CASSSGARIRGVPEAFF.